The 32 T cell receptor beta chains below all came from one sample that was sequenced in a study of shared clonotypes between healthy human individuals. Profiled with immunoSEQ multiplex PCR; TCRdb holds only in-frame clones, not every one. The table has about 1 million clones, more than 65% seen once. The sequenced sample was memory CD4+ T cells sorted from blood. Specified subset: CD45RA-negative fraction. The origin of the receptors is a man aged 18 to 29 in good health.

The chain is built from TRBV5-1 and TRBJ2-3, with D perhaps TRBD1 (5 bases). Germline CDR1 SGHRS, CDR2 YFSETQ. V shed 0 bases and J shed 4 bases, with 12 bases lying between them. This CDR3 spans 15 amino acids. The CDR3 reads CASSLEAGRPDTQYF. Written as DNA, the CDR3 is TGCGCCAGCAGCTTGGAGGCAGGGCGGCCAGATACGCAGTATTTT.

Notes on this clone: Compared with germline, one end of the junction differs, possibly owing to a read error. The CDR3 reads CASSLLVGSGETQYF. The CDR3 DNA is TGTGCTAGCAGCTTACTTGTGGGAAGTGGAGAGACCCAGTACTTC. The chain couples TRBV7-7 to TRBJ2-5, with D uncertain. The CDR3 totals 15 residues. Germline loops: CDR1 SSHAT, CDR2 FNYEAQ (reference sequence).

The V call is TRBV6-6, the J call TRBJ2-5; 12 bases align to TRBD2. The germline V gene has CDR1 MNHNY and CDR2 SVGAGI (reference sequence). CDR3 size: 15 residues. V was clipped by 7 bases and J by 2 bases; unmatched bases: 5. Written as DNA, the CDR3 is TGTGCCAGCACCCGCGGACTAGCGGGGCAAGAGACCCAGTACTTC. As protein: CASTRGLAGQETQYF.

V and J are TRBV7-8 and TRBJ2-2, with 10 bases aligning to TRBD1. V gave up 5 bases and J gave up 5 bases; unmatched junction bases: 8. CDR1 and CDR2 from the germline V gene are SGHVS and FQNEAQ. The CDR3 is made up of 16 amino acids. The CDR3 sequence: CASSPRTGGSTGELFF. CDR3 coding DNA: TGTGCCAGCAGCCCTAGGACAGGGGGATCAACCGGGGAGCTGTTTTTT.

The chain couples TRBV9 to TRBJ1-6; 9 nucleotides line up with TRBD1. V trimming: 0 bases; J trimming: 7 bases; junction bases outside the gene matches: 5. This CDR3 region has 16 residues. CDR1 and CDR2 from the germline V gene are SGDLS and YYNGEE. Here the CDR3 reads CASSVGQGVKNSPLHF. DNA of the CDR3: TGTGCCAGCAGCGTAGGACAGGGGGTGAAAAATTCACCCCTCCACTTT.

This chain links TRBV18 with TRBJ1-5; the D is unclear. Per the germline V gene, CDR1 is KGHSH and CDR2 is LQKENI. CDR3 length: 15 amino acids. The V end was cut by 0 bases, the J end by 7 bases, with 13 bases between. The CDR3 spells CASSPPNSGGQPQHF. The DNA for the CDR3 is TGTGCCAGCTCACCACCGAACAGTGGAGGACAGCCCCAGCATTTT. Using reference TRBV18 and TRBJ1-5 for the parts outside the CDR3, the full variable domain is NAGVMQNPRHLVRRRGQEARLRCSPMKGHSHVYWYRQLPEEGLKFMVYLQKENIIDESGMPKERFSAEFPKEGPSILRIQQVVRGDSAAYFCASSPPNSGGQPQHFGDGTRLSIL.

In DNA, the CDR3 is TGTGCCAGCTCACCATGGGACAGGGTTCTAAACGAGCAGTACTTC. This encodes CASSPWDRVLNEQYF. The rearrangement joins TRBV18 to TRBJ2-7; 9 nucleotides line up with TRBD1. CDR3 length: 15 residues. Germline values: CDR1 KGHSH, CDR2 LQKENI. V lost 2 bases, J lost 5 bases, and 7 bases stayed unmatched.

The chain couples TRBV10-3 to TRBJ1-2; 9 bases fit TRBD1. This CDR3 is built from 14 residues. In germline, CDR1 is ENHRY, CDR2 SYGVKD. V shed 4 bases, J shed 6 bases, and the junction held 6 bases outside the gene matches. This CDR3 reads CAISGGRTGDGYTF. CDR3 nucleotides: TGTGCCATCAGTGGGGGAAGGACAGGGGATGGCTACACCTTC.

The chain links TRBV6-6 to TRBJ2-7; D is ambiguous. Trimming shortened V by 0 bases and J by 6 bases, and 12 bases separated the two germline ends. Germline V gene lookup returns CDR1 MNHNY and CDR2 SVGAGI (reference sequence). This CDR3 is 14 amino acids long. CDR3 sequence (DNA): TGTGCCAGCAGTTACTCGGGGTACGCCTTCGAGCAGTACTTC. It yields the protein CASSYSGYAFEQYF.

With respect to this clone: This sequence is one base from a far larger clone and is likely a read error. The V and J genes are TRBV6-4 and TRBJ1-2; D unresolved. This CDR3 has 12 residues. Germline lookup yields CDR1 MRHNA and CDR2 SNTAGT. CDR3 protein: CVSSGEGYGYTF. The DNA of the CDR3 is TGTGTCAGCAGTGGTGAAGGGTATGGCTACACCTTC.

This rearrangement joins TRBV5-1 to TRBJ2-1; D might be TRBD2 (6 bases). Trimming shortened V by 2 bases and J by 6 bases, and 15 bases separated the two germline ends. This CDR3 region has 15 residues. CDR1 and CDR2 from the germline V gene are SGHRS and YFSETQ. DNA for the CDR3: TGCGCCAGCAGCTTCGACGGGACTGTCATCAATGAGCAGTTCTTC. This encodes CASSFDGTVINEQFF.

The sample holds a few counts of this clone. The V and J genes are TRBV12-5 and TRBJ1-6; 10 bases are shared with TRBD1. The J segment lost 10 bases and the V segment lost 2 bases, leaving 11 bases of the junction unmatched. Looked up from germline, CDR1 is LGHNT and CDR2 is FRNRAP. This CDR3 has 17 residues. CDR3 sequence: CASGLFTTGTGASPLHF. As DNA, the CDR3 is TGTGCTAGTGGTTTGTTCACAACCGGGACAGGGGCCTCACCCCTCCACTTT.

V is TRBV4-2 and J is TRBJ2-7; D is unresolved. Germline V CDR1 and CDR2: LGHNA, YNFKEQ. V was cut by 0 bases and J by 2 bases, with 8 bases left in between. There are 14 residues in the CDR3. CDR3 region: CASSQDLRAYEQYF. The CDR3 DNA follows: TGTGCCAGCAGCCAAGATCTAAGGGCCTACGAGCAGTACTTC.

The genes are TRBV12-5 and TRBJ2-2; 9 bases are a match to TRBD1. The CDR3 loop spans 14 amino acids. The junction had 2 bases not matched to a gene; V was cut back by 5 bases and J by 4 bases. Germline V gene lookup returns CDR1 LGHNT and CDR2 FRNRAP. DNA of the CDR3: TGTGCTAGTGGTAAACAGGGGGCCACCGGGGAGCTGTTTTTT. Protein sequence: CASGKQGATGELFF.

The chain combines TRBV6-1 with TRBJ2-7; 10 nucleotides line up with TRBD2. Germline CDR1 is MNHNS and CDR2 is SASEGT. This CDR3 is 15 amino acids long. The ends lost 7 bases at V and 1 base at J; junction bases unmatched: 7. As DNA, the CDR3 is TGTGCCAGCATGGGGGCTAGCGGGAGATCCTACGAGCAGTACTTC. It specifies CASMGASGRSYEQYF.

This sequence joins TRBV14 and TRBJ1-2; tentative D call: TRBD1 (6 bases). CDR3 length equals 16 residues. CDR1 and CDR2 from the germline V gene are SGHDN and FVKESK. Trimming stripped 2 bases from V and 3 bases from J, with 16 bases between. The CDR3 sequence: CASSQFGGGGYYGYTF. The CDR3 DNA sequence: TGTGCCAGCAGCCAATTTGGAGGGGGTGGATACTATGGCTACACCTTC. Together with reference TRBV14 and TRBJ1-2, the CDR3 gives the full variable domain: EAGVTQFPSHSVIEKGQTVTLRCDPISGHDNLYWYRRVMGKEIKFLLHFVKESKQDESGMPNNRFLAERTGGTYSTLKVQPAELEDSGVYFCASSQFGGGGYYGYTFGSGTRLTVV.

The chain combines TRBV10-1 with TRBJ1-1, with 8 bases identical to TRBD1. There are 13 residues in the CDR3. V gave up 5 bases and J gave up 4 bases; unmatched junction bases: 3. Germline CDR1 is WNHNN and CDR2 is SYGVQD (reference sequence). This chain's CDR3 is CASSPDRATEAFF. The CDR3 coding sequence is TGCGCCAGCAGTCCGGACAGGGCCACTGAAGCTTTCTTT.

This clone appeared a few times. The chain joins TRBV29-1 to TRBJ1-2; D not certain. Germline V gene lookup returns CDR1 SQVTM and CDR2 ANQGSEA. CDR3 length: 13 residues. The V gene lost 3 bases and the J gene lost 6 bases, with 14 bases spanning the gap. Written as DNA, the CDR3 is TGCAGCGTTGATGACTGGGGTGGCGATGGCTACACCTTC. It is translated as CSVDDWGGDGYTF. Full variable domain (missing parts from reference TRBV29-1 and TRBJ1-2): SAVISQKPSRDICQRGTSLTIQCQVDSQVTMMFWYRQQPGQSLTLIATANQGSEATYESGFVIDKFPISRPNLTFSTLTVSNMSPEDSSIYLCSVDDWGGDGYTFGSGTRLTVV.

The chain couples TRBV27 to TRBJ2-1, with D perhaps assigned TRBD1 or TRBD2 (5 bases each). The germline V gene encodes CDR1 MNHEY and CDR2 SMNVEV (reference sequence). The V and J ends lost 4 bases and 9 bases respectively, with 22 bases between them. The CDR3 contains 16 residues. The CDR3 reads CASSSLTGTLGGEQFF. The DNA of the CDR3 is TGTGCCAGCAGTTCATTAACCGGGACGCTTGGGGGTGAGCAGTTCTTC.

This clone was recorded a few times. This chain joins TRBV5-1 and TRBJ1-1, with D perhaps TRBD1 (6 bases). CDR1 SGHRS and CDR2 YFSETQ come from the germline V gene. CDR3 length: 14 residues. Trimming left V 4 bases short and J 1 base short, with 11 bases between. CDR3: CASSADRQNTEAFF. The CDR3 DNA reads as TGCGCCAGCAGCGCGGACAGACAGAACACTGAAGCTTTCTTT.

The J gene is TRBJ1-2, the V gene TRBV30; 7 nucleotides match TRBD1. In germline, CDR1 is GTSNPN, CDR2 SVGIG (reference sequence). The CDR3 is made up of 13 amino acids. The V and J ends lost 1 base and 7 bases, in that order; junction bases with no gene match: 6. CDR3 in DNA: TGTGCCTGGAGTGAGACAGGGTTTCGTGGCTACACCTTC. It yields the protein CAWSETGFRGYTF.

The V call is TRBV19, the J call TRBJ2-7, with 8 bases that match TRBD2. There are 15 residues in the CDR3. V dropped 3 bases and J dropped 2; count of bases not matched to a gene: 6. CDR1 and CDR2 from the germline V gene are LNHDA and SQIVND (reference sequence). The CDR3 DNA reads as TGTGCCAGTAGTATGGCACTAGCGGAAACCTACGAGCAGTACTTC. It yields the protein CASSMALAETYEQYF.

V usage is TRBV4-2 and J usage is TRBJ2-4; D call uncertain. The germline gives CDR1 LGHNA, CDR2 YNFKEQ. CDR3 length: 15 amino acids. Trimming removed 0 bases at V and 2 bases at J, with 8 bases between. As DNA, the CDR3 is TGTGCCAGCAGCCAAGATTTGGGGACCAAAAACATTCAGTACTTC. It translates to CASSQDLGTKNIQYF.

Only a few counts were recorded for this clone. The rearrangement links TRBV6-5 to TRBJ2-3; the match to TRBD2 covers 9 bases. The CDR3 has 14 amino acids. V lost 8 bases to trimming and J lost 2 bases; unmatched junction nucleotides: 5. Germline CDR1 is MNHEY and CDR2 is SVGAGI. CDR3 sequence reads: CASRREGHTDTQYF. In DNA form, the CDR3 reads TGTGCCAGCCGGCGGGAGGGCCACACAGATACGCAGTATTTT.

This clone showed up just a few times. V usage is TRBV9 and J usage is TRBJ1-2, with a tentative D call TRBD1 (5 bases). The CDR3 is 11 amino acids. The germline gives CDR1 SGDLS, CDR2 YYNGEE. The germline V and J ends were trimmed by 8 bases and 7 bases, with 12 bases remaining between them. CDR3 coding DNA: TGTGCCAGTCCGGCGGGGGGTGGCTACACCTTC. Translation gives CASPAGGGYTF.

The chain recombines TRBV19 with TRBJ2-6, with TRBD1 identical over 9 bases. The CDR3 sequence is 15 residues long. In germline, CDR1 is LNHDA, CDR2 SQIVND (reference sequence). V was clipped by 4 bases and J by 2 bases; unmatched bases: 0. DNA for the CDR3: TGTGCCAGTAGTAGGACAGGGGCTGGGGCCAACGTCCTGACTTTC. Its protein product is CASSRTGAGANVLTF.

The J gene is TRBJ2-4, the V gene TRBV15, with D unclear. The CDR3 contains 15 residues. Germline V gives CDR1 LNHNV, CDR2 YYDKDF (reference sequence). Trimming removed 0 bases from V and 0 bases from J, with 6 bases in between. As DNA, the CDR3 is TGTGCCACCAGCAGAGAGAATCTAGCCAAAAACATTCAGTACTTC. It translates to CATSRENLAKNIQYF.

The V and J genes are TRBV5-6 and TRBJ2-1; 8 bases fit TRBD2. There are 13 residues in the CDR3. Germline V gene lookup returns CDR1 SGHDT and CDR2 YYEEEE. Germline trimming cut 3 bases from V and 9 bases from J; bases unmatched to any gene: 5. CDR3 region: CASSSSGRREQFF. CDR3 DNA: TGTGCCAGCAGCTCAAGCGGGAGACGTGAGCAGTTCTTC.

To note about this clone: Other DNA sequences from this sample encode an identical CDR3 as well. The CDR3 nucleotides read TGTGCCAGCAGCCCACAGGGTAACTATGGCTACACCTTC. Translation gives CASSPQGNYGYTF. The rearrangement joins TRBV7-8 to TRBJ1-2; maybe TRBD1 (6 bases). The length of the CDR3 is 13 residues. Trimming removed 5 bases at V and 1 base at J, with 8 bases between. CDR1 and CDR2 from the germline V gene are SGHVS and FQNEAQ.

The V and J genes are TRBV5-6 and TRBJ1-1; D is possibly TRBD1 (6 bases). Looked up from germline, CDR1 is SGHDT and CDR2 is YYEEEE. V gave up 3 bases and J gave up 8 bases, with 17 bases separating them. The CDR3 is 14 residues long. Here the CDR3 reads CASSWAGEGSEAFF. The CDR3 DNA reads TGTGCCAGCAGCTGGGCAGGGGAAGGCAGCGAAGCTTTCTTT.

The table lists this clone with a count of one. The CDR3: CASSEGSFSSYEQYF. CDR3 in DNA: TGTGCCAGCAGTGAGGGGTCCTTTAGCTCCTACGAGCAGTACTTC. The J gene is TRBJ2-7, the V gene TRBV28; D assignment may be TRBD1 or TRBD2 (5 bases each). The CDR3 has 15 residues. The germline gives CDR1 MDHEN, CDR2 SYDVKM. V lost 5 bases and J 0 bases, leaving 14 bases between the germline ends. The variable domain in full, completed from reference TRBV28 and TRBJ2-7, reads DVKVTQSSRYLVKRTGEKVFLECVQDMDHENMFWYRQDPGLGLRLIYFSYDVKMKEKGDIPEGYSVSREKKERFSLILESASTNQTSMYLCASSEGSFSSYEQYFGPGTRLTVT.

Comment on this clone: Other DNA variants within this sample encode the same CDR3. The CDR3 region is CAWSQGSGANVLTF. The CDR3, as DNA: TGTGCCTGGTCACAGGGATCTGGGGCCAACGTCCTGACTTTC. The chain links TRBV30 to TRBJ2-6; the D gene is possibly TRBD1 (6 bases). The CDR3 covers 14 residues. Trimming shortened V by 5 bases and J by 1 base, and 9 bases separated the two germline ends. The germline CDR1 and CDR2 sequences are GTSNPN and SVGIG (reference sequence).